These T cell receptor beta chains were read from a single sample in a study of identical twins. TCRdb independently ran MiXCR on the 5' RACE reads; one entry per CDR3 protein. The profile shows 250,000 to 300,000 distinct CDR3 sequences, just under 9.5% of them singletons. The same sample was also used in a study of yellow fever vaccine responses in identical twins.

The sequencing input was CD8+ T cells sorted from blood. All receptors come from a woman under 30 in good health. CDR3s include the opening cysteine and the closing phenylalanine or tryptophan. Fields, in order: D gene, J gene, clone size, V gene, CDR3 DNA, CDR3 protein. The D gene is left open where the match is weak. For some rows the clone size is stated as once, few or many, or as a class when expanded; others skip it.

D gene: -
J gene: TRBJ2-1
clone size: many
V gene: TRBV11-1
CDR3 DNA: TGTGCCAGCAGCTTAGGAGGGCCCTACCATTATGGGTACAATGAGCAGTTCTTC
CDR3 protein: CASSLGGPYHYGYNEQFF

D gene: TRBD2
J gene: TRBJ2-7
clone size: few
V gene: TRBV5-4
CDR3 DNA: TGTGCCAGCAGCTTGGTCGGGGGGAGTCAGTACTTC
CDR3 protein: CASSLVGGSQYF

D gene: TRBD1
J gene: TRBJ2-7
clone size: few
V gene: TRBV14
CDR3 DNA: TGTGCCAGCAGCCAAGGGACAGGTTTTACCTACGAGCAGTACTTC
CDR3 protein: CASSQGTGFTYEQYF

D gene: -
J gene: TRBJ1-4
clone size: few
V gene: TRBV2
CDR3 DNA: TGTGCCAGCAGGAGCGGCAATGAAAAACTGTTTTTT
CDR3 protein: CASRSGNEKLFF

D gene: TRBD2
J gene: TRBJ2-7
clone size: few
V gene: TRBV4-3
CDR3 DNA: TGCGCCAGCAGCCAAGATATCGGGAGGGAGCAGTACTTC
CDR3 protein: CASSQDIGREQYF

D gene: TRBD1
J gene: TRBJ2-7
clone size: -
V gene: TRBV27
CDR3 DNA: TGTGCCAGCAGTTTTACAACAGGGGCGAGCTCCTACGAGCAGTACTTC
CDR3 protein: CASSFTTGASSYEQYF

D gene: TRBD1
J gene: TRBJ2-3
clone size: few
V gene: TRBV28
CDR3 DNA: TGTGCCAGCAGTCTCGACAGGGTGAACACAGATACGCAGTATTTT
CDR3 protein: CASSLDRVNTDTQYF

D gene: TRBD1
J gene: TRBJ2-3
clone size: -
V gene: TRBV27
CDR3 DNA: TGTGCCAGCAGTCCGGACAGGGGGAAAAGGTCGGATACGCAGTATTTT
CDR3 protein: CASSPDRGKRSDTQYF

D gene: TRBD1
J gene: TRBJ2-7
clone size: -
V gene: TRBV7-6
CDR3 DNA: TGTGCCAGCAGCTGGGCCGGGACAGACTACGAGCAGTACTTC
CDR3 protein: CASSWAGTDYEQYF

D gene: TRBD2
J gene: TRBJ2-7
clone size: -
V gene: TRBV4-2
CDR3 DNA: TGTGCCAGCAGTCCCCGGGGGGTGGAGGGCGAGCAGTACTTC
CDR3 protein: CASSPRGVEGEQYF

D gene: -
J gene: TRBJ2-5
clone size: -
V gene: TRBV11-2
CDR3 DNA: TGTGCCAGCAGCCATGAGGCGGAACCCGTACGAGAGACCCAGTACTTC
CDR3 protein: CASSHEAEPVRETQYF

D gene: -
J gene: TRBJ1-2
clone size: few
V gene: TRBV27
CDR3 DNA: TGTGCCAGCAGTTCCGGACAGATTAGCTACACCTTC
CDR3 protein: CASSSGQISYTF

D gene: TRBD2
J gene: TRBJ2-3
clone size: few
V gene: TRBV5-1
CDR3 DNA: TGCGCCAGCAGCTCCGGGGGGGGCGCCGCAGATACGCAGTATTTT
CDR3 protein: CASSSGGGAADTQYF

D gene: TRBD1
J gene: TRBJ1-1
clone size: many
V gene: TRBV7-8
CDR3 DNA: TGTGCCAGCAGCTCCGCCGGGACAGGCCCCACTGAAGCTTTCTTT
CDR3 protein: CASSSAGTGPTEAFF

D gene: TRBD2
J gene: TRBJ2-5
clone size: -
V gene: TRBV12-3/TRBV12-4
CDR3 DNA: TGTGCCACGAAAGCGGGGGGACAAGAGACCCAGTACTTC
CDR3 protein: CATKAGGQETQYF